A selection of T cell receptor beta chains follows, all from one sample in a study of blood T cell repertoires in COVID-19. TCRdb's table, derived via immunoSEQ multiplex PCR, lists solely in-frame clones and lacks some. The sample shows more than 150,000 clones, approximately 85% of them seen only once. The sample was peripheral blood. All receptors derive from a woman at least 80 years old with acute or convalescent COVID-19. The CDR3 runs from the conserved cysteine through the conserved F or W. The D gene is left open where the match is weak.

V: TRBV9; J: TRBJ2-3; D: -; CDR3: CASSVSRGFSTDTQYF; DNA: TGTGCCAGCAGCGTTAGTAGGGGCTTTAGCACAGATACGCAGTATTTT
V: TRBV19; J: TRBJ1-2; D: -; CDR3: CASSRGGRDTGYTF; DNA: TGTGCCAGTAGTAGGGGGGGACGGGACACTGGCTACACCTTC
V: TRBV3-1/TRBV3-2; J: TRBJ1-4; D: -; CDR3: CASSPRGRTATNEKLFF; DNA: TGTGCCAGCAGCCCTAGGGGCCGAACGGCAACTAATGAAAAACTGTTTTTT
V: TRBV27; J: TRBJ1-2; D: -; CDR3: CASTDRSARGYTF; DNA: TGTGCCAGCACCGACAGGTCGGCCCGTGGCTACACCTTC
V: TRBV25-1; J: TRBJ1-2; D: -; CDR3: CASSARPGERLGYTF; DNA: TGTGCCAGCAGTGCCCGACCGGGAGAGAGGTTGGGCTACACCTTC
V: TRBV5-1; J: TRBJ2-1; D: TRBD2; CDR3: CASSPASGRTYNEQFF; DNA: TGCGCCAGCAGCCCGGCTAGCGGGAGAACCTACAATGAGCAGTTCTTC
V: TRBV7-2; J: TRBJ2-7; D: TRBD2; CDR3: CASSNQRGAYEQYF; DNA: TGTGCCAGCAGCAACCAGCGGGGGGCCTACGAGCAGTACTTC
V: TRBV6-5; J: TRBJ2-3; D: -; CDR3: CASRDTLGYTDTQYF; DNA: TGTGCCAGCAGGGACACCTTAGGGTACACAGATACGCAGTATTTT
V: TRBV7-2; J: TRBJ1-2; D: TRBD1; CDR3: CASSLPTGKVAGYTF; DNA: TGTGCCAGCAGCTTACCGACAGGGAAAGTTGCTGGCTACACCTTC
V: TRBV29-1; J: TRBJ1-1; D: -; CDR3: CSVDGPAGMGAFF; DNA: TGCAGCGTTGATGGCCCCGCCGGGATGGGCGCTTTCTTT
V: TRBV15; J: TRBJ2-1; D: -; CDR3: CATSRESGAPYNEQFF; DNA: TGTGCCACCAGCAGAGAATCAGGGGCCCCCTACAATGAGCAGTTCTTC
V: TRBV13; J: TRBJ2-7; D: TRBD1; CDR3: CASSLFPGQGVYEQYF; DNA: TGTGCCAGCAGCTTATTTCCGGGACAGGGGGTGTACGAGCAGTACTTC
V: TRBV4-2; J: TRBJ2-1; D: -; CDR3: CASSQVLAQTYNEQFF; DNA: TGTGCCAGCAGCCAAGTTCTAGCGCAGACCTACAATGAGCAGTTCTTC
V: TRBV12-3/TRBV12-4; J: TRBJ1-1; D: -; CDR3: CASSSALDTEAFF; DNA: TGTGCCAGCAGTTCCGCGCTGGACACTGAAGCTTTCTTT
V: TRBV5-4; J: TRBJ1-1; D: TRBD1; CDR3: CASRGTGGTLGTEAFF; DNA: TGTGCCAGCAGGGGGACAGGGGGCACCCTTGGTACTGAAGCTTTCTTT
V: TRBV9; J: TRBJ1-6; D: TRBD1; CDR3: CASSVLDRGYLPLHF; DNA: TGTGCCAGCAGCGTCCTCGACAGGGGCTATTTACCCCTCCACTTT
V: TRBV7-2; J: TRBJ2-1; D: TRBD2; CDR3: CASSLTVTSVGVRNEQFF; DNA: TGTGCCAGCAGCCTGACAGTTACTAGCGTGGGGGTTCGTAATGAGCAGTTCTTC
V: TRBV3-1/TRBV3-2; J: TRBJ2-1; D: TRBD2; CDR3: CASSQPGTSGTKQFF; DNA: TGTGCCAGCAGCCAACCCGGGACTAGCGGGACAAAGCAGTTCTTC
V: TRBV19; J: TRBJ1-4; D: -; CDR3: CASSIGISARNEKLFF; DNA: TGTGCCAGTAGTATTGGTATCAGCGCCCGAAATGAAAAACTGTTTTTT
V: TRBV10-1; J: TRBJ2-3; D: -; CDR3: CASSDMSGTDTQYF; DNA: TGCGCCAGCAGTGACATGAGCGGAACAGATACGCAGTATTTT
V: TRBV7-8; J: TRBJ1-3; D: TRBD1; CDR3: CASSFGQGGGNTIYF; DNA: TGTGCCAGCAGCTTTGGGCAGGGGGGTGGAAACACCATATATTTT
V: TRBV19; J: TRBJ1-2; D: TRBD1; CDR3: CASSATGDYGYTF; DNA: TGTGCCAGTAGTGCGACAGGGGACTATGGCTACACCTTC